This T cell receptor beta chain was sequenced in a study of monozygotic twins with inflammatory bowel disease. Study results and caveats: Especially where disease activity was present, IBD patients had fewer clonotypes in common with others than healthy twins did. Among patients, repertoires may have gained variability from differing immunosuppressive treatments. Repertoire likeness was no different across concordant and discordant twins, perhaps owing to restricted power.

Looked up from germline, CDR1 is SGHTA and CDR2 is FQGNSA. There are 16 residues in the CDR3. Each UMI, carrying a 6-nucleotide sample barcode, came from template switching. TCRdb re-called the 5' RACE reads; one entry per CDR3 protein, DNA not given. The sample has about 160,000 distinct CDR3 sequences. Worth noting for this clonotype: Its antigen remains unidentified.

This rearrangement joins TRBV7-2 to TRBJ2-1; TCRdb selects TRBD1, and the lack of DNA leaves this call unchecked. This clonotype was sampled from a human donor with ulcerative colitis or Crohn's disease, or a healthy co-twin of an affected twin (not recorded which). Sequenced sample: blood. This CDR3 reads CASSLAVGVSYNEQFF.